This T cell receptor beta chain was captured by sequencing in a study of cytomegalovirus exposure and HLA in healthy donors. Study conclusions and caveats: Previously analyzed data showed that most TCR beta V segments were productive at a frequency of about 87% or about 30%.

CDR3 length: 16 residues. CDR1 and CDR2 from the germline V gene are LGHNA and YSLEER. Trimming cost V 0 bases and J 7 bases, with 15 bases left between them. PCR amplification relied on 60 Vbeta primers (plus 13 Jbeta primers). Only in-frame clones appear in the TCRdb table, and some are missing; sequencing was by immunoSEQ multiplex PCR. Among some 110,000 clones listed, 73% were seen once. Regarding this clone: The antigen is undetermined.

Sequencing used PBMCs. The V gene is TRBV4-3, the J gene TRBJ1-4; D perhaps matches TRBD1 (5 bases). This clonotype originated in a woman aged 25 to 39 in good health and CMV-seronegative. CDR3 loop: CASSQEVWGVGEKLFF. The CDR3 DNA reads TGCGCCAGCAGCCAAGAAGTCTGGGGGGTGGGTGAAAAACTGTTTTTT.